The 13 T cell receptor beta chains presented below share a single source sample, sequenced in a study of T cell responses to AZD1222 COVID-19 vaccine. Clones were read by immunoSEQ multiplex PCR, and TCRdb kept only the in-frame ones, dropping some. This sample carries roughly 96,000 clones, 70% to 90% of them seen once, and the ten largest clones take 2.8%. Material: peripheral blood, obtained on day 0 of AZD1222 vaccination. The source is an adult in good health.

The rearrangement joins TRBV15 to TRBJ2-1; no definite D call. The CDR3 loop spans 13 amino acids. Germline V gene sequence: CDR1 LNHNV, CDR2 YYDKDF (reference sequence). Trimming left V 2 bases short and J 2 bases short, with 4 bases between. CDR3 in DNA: TGTGCCACCAGCAGAACCCCCTACAATGAGCAGTTCTTC. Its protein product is CATSRTPYNEQFF.

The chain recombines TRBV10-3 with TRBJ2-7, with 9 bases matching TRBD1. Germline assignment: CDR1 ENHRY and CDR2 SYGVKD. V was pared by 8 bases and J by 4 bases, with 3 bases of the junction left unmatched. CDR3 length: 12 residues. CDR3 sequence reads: CAIGDRDYEQYF. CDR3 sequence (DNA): TGTGCCATCGGGGACAGGGATTACGAGCAGTACTTC.

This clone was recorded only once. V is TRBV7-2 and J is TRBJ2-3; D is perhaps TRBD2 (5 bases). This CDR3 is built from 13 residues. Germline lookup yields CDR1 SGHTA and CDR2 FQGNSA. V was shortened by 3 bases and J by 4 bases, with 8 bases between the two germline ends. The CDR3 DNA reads TGTGCCAGCAGCTTCGGGGTCCCAGATACGCAGTATTTT. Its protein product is CASSFGVPDTQYF.

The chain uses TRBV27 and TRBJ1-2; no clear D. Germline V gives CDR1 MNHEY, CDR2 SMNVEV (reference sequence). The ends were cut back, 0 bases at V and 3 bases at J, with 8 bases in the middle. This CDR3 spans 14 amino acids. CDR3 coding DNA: TGTGCCAGCAGTTTATCAAACAGATACTATGGCTACACCTTC. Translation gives CASSLSNRYYGYTF.

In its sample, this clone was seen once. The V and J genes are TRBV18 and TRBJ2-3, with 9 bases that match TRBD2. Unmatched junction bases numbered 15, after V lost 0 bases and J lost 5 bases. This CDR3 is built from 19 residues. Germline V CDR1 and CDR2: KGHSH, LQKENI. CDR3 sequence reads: CASSPPLTSSGRPKDTQYF. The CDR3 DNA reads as TGTGCCAGCTCACCACCTCTTACCAGTAGCGGGAGACCCAAAGATACGCAGTATTTT.

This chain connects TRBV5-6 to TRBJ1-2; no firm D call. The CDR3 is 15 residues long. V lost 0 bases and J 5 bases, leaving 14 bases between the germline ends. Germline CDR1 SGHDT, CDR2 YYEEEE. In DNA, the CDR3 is TGTGCCAGCAGCTTGGAGGTCAGATGGAGTTATGGCTACACCTTC. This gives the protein CASSLEVRWSYGYTF.

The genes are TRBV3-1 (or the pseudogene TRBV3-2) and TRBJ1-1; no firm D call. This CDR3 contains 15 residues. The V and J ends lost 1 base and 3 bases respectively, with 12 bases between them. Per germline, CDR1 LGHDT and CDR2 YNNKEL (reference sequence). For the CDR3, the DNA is TGTGCCAGCAGCCAAGTATCGTCGGGGTACACTGAAGCTTTCTTT. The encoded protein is CASSQVSSGYTEAFF.

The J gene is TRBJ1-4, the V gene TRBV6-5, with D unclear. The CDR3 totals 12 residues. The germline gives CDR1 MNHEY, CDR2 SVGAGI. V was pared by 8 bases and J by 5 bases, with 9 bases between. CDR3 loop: CASHRRNEKLFF. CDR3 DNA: TGTGCCAGCCATCGAAGGAATGAAAAACTGTTTTTT.

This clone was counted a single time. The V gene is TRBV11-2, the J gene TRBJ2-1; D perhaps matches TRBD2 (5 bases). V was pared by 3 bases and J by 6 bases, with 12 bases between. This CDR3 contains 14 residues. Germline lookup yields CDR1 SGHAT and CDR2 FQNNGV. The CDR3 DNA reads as TGTGCCAGCAGCTTGATACTAGGGATCAATGAGCAGTTCTTC. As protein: CASSLILGINEQFF.

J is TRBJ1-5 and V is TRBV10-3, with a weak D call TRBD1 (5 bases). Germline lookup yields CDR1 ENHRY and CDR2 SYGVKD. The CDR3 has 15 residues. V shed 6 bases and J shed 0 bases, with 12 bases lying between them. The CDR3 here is CAISPGHYSNQPQHF. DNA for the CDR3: TGTGCCATCAGCCCCGGACACTATAGCAATCAGCCCCAGCATTTT.

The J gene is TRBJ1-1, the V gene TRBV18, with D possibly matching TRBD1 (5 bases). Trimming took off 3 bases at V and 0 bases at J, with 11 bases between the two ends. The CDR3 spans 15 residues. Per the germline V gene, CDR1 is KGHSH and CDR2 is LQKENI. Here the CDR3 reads CASSPAGFMNTEAFF. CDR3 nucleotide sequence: TGTGCCAGCTCACCGGCAGGGTTCATGAACACTGAAGCTTTCTTT.

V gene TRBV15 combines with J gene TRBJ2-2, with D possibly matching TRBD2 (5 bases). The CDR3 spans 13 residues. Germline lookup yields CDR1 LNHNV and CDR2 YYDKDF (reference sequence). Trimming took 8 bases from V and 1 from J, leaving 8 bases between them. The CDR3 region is CATAGRNTGELFF. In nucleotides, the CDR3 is TGTGCCACCGCGGGTAGGAACACCGGGGAGCTGTTTTTT.

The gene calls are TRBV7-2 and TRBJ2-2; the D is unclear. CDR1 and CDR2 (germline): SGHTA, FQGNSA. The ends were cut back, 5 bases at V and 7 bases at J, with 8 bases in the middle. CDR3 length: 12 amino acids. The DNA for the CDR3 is TGTGCCAGCAGCGCCTTCGGCGGGGAGCTGTTTTTT. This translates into CASSAFGGELFF.